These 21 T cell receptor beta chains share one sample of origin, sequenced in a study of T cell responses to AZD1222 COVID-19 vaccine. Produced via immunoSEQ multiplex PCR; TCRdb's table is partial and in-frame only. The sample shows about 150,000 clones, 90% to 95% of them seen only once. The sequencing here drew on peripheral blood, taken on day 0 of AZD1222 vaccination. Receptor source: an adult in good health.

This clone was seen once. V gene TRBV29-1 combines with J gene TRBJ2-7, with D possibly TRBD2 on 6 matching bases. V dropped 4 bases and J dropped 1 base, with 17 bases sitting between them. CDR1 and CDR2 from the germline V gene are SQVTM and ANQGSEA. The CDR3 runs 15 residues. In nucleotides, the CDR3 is TGCAGCGTTGGGGGACTGCCACGGGGGTCCTACGAGCAGTACTTC. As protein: CSVGGLPRGSYEQYF.

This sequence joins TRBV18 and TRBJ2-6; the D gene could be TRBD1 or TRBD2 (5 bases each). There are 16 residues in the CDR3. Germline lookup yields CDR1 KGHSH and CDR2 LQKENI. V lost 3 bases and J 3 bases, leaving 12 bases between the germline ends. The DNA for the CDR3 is TGTGCCAGCTCACCCGAGGGGTGGTATGGGGCCAACGTCCTGACTTTC. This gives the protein CASSPEGWYGANVLTF. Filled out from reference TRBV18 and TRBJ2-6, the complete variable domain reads NAGVMQNPRHLVRRRGQEARLRCSPMKGHSHVYWYRQLPEEGLKFMVYLQKENIIDESGMPKERFSAEFPKEGPSILRIQQVVRGDSAAYFCASSPEGWYGANVLTFGAGSRLTVL.

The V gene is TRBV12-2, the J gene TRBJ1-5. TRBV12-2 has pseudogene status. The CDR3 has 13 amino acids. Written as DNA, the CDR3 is TGTGCAAGTCGCTTTGGGGGGAATCAGCCCCAGCATTTT. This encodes CASRFGGNQPQHF.

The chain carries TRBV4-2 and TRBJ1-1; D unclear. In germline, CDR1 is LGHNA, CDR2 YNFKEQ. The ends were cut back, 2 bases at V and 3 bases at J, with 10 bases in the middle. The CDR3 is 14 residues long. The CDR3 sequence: CASSQPTPYTEAFF. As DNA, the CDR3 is TGTGCCAGCAGCCAACCGACCCCGTACACTGAAGCTTTCTTT.

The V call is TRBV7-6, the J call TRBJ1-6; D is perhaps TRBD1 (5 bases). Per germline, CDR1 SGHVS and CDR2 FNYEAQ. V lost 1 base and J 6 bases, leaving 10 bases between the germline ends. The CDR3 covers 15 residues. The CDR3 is CASSLEGRSNSPLHF. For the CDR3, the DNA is TGTGCCAGCAGCTTAGAGGGACGGTCTAATTCACCCCTCCACTTT. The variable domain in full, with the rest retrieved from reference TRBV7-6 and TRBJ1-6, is GAGVSQSPRYKVTKRGQDVALRCDPISGHVSLYWYRQALGQGPEFLTYFNYEAQQDKSGLPNDRFSAERPEGSISTLTIQRTEQRDSAMYRCASSLEGRSNSPLHFGNGTRLTVT.

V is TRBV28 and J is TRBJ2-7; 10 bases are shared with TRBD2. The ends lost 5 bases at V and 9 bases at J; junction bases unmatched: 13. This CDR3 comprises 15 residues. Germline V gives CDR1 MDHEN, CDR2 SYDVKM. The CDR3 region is CASSPIAGGAGVQYF. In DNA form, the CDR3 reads TGTGCCAGCAGTCCAATAGCGGGGGGTGCAGGGGTGCAGTACTTC.

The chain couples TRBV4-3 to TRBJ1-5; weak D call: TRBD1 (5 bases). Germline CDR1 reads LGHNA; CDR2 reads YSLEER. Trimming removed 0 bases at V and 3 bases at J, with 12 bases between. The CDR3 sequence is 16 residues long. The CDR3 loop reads CASSQDHGALNQPQHF. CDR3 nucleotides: TGCGCCAGCAGCCAAGATCACGGGGCTCTCAATCAGCCCCAGCATTTT.

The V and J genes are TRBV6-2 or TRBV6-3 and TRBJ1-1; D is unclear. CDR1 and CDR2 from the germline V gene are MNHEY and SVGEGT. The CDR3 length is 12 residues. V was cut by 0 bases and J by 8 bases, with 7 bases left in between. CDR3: CASSYSRKEAFF. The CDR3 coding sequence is TGTGCCAGCAGTTACTCGAGAAAGGAAGCTTTCTTT.

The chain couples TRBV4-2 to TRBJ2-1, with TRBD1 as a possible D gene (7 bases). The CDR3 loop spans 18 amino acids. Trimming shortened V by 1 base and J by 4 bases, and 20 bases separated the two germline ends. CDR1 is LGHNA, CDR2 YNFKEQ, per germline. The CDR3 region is CASSQVGRGAMIYNEQFF. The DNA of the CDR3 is TGTGCCAGCAGCCAAGTTGGCAGGGGGGCGATGATTTACAATGAGCAGTTCTTC.

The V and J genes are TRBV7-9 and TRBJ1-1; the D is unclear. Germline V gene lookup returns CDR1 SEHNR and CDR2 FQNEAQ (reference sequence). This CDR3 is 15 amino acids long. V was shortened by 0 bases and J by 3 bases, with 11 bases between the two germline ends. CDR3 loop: CASSLAPARDTEAFF. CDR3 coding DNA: TGTGCCAGCAGCTTAGCGCCGGCGCGGGACACTGAAGCTTTCTTT.

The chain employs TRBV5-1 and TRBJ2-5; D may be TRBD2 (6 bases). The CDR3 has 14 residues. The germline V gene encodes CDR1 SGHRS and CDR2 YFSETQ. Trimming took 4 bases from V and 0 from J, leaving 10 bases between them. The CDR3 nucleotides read TGCGCCAGCAGCGGAGGGATTTACCAAGAGACCCAGTACTTC. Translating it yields CASSGGIYQETQYF.

The CDR3 reads CASSTGHQSYEQYF. The CDR3, as DNA: TGTGCCAGCTCGACAGGCCACCAATCCTACGAGCAGTACTTC. The J gene is TRBJ2-7, the V gene TRBV7-7; TRBD1 is a possible D gene (6 bases). V gave up 8 bases and J gave up 1 base, with 15 bases separating them. The CDR3 covers 14 residues. Germline V gene data show CDR1 as SSHAT and CDR2 as FNYEAQ (reference sequence).

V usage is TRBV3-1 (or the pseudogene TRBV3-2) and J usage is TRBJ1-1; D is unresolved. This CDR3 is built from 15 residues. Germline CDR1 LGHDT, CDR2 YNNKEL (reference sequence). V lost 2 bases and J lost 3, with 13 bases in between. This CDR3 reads CASSQNRGLDTEAFF. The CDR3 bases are TGTGCCAGCAGCCAAAATCGGGGTTTGGACACTGAAGCTTTCTTT.

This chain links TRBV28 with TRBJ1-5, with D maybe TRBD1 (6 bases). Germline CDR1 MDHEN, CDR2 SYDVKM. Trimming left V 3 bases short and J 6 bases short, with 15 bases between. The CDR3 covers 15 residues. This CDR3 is CASSLGQGMVQPQHF. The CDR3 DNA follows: TGTGCCAGCAGTTTGGGGCAGGGGATGGTTCAGCCCCAGCATTTT.

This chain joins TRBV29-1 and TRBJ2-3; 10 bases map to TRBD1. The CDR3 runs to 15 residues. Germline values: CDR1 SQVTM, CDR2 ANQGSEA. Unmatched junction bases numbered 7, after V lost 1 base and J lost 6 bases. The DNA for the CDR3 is TGCAGCGTTGAAGGGGGACAGGGGTGGTTGGATACGCAGTATTTT. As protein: CSVEGGQGWLDTQYF.

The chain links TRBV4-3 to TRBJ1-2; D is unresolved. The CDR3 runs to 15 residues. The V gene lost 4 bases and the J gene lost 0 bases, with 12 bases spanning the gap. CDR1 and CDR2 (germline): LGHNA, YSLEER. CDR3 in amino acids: CASSPDGSPNYGYTF. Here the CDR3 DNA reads TGCGCCAGCAGCCCGGACGGAAGTCCTAACTATGGCTACACCTTC.

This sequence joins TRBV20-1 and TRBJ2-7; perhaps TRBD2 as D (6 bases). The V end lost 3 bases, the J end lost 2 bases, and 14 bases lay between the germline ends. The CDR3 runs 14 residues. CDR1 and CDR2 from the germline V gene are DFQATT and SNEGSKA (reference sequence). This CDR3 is CSASWRAVAYEQYF. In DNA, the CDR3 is TGCAGTGCTAGTTGGAGGGCAGTGGCCTACGAGCAGTACTTC.

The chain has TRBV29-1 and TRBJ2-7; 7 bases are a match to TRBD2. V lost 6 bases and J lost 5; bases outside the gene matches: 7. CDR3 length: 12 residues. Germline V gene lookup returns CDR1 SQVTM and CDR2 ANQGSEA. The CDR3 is CSVGRGVHEQYF. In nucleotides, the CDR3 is TGCAGCGTAGGCCGGGGGGTCCACGAGCAGTACTTC.

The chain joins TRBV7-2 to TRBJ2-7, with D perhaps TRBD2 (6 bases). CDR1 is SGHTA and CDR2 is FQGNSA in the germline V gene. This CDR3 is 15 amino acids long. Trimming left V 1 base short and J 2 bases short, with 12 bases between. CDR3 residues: CASSLGQGGAYEQYF. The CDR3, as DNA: TGTGCCAGCAGCTTAGGCCAAGGAGGGGCCTACGAGCAGTACTTC.

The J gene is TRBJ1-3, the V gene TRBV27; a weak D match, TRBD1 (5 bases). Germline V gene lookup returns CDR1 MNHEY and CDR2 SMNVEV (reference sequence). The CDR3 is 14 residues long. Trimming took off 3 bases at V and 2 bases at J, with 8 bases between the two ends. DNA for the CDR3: TGTGCCAGCAGTTTCCTAGGGGCTGGAAACACCATATATTTT. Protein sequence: CASSFLGAGNTIYF.

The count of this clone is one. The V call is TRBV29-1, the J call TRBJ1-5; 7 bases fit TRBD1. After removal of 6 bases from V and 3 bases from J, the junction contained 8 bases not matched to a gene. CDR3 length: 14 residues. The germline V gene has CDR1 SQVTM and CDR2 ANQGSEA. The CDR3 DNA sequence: TGCAGCGTCGGGTTAGGGGGCCTCAATCAGCCCCAGCATTTT. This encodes CSVGLGGLNQPQHF. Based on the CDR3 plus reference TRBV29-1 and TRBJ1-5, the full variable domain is SAVISQKPSRDICQRGTSLTIQCQVDSQVTMMFWYRQQPGQSLTLIATANQGSEATYESGFVIDKFPISRPNLTFSTLTVSNMSPEDSSIYLCSVGLGGLNQPQHFGDGTRLSIL.